The 9 T cell receptor beta chains in this list originate from one sample, sequenced in a study of T cells expressing NK-cell markers. TCRdb reprocessed the 5' RACE reads, with one entry per CDR3 protein and no DNA. The data include 500,000 to 600,000 distinct CDR3 sequences; the top ten clones carry approximately 3.6%. The material sequenced was blood T cells: a sorted CD56 or NKG2C T cell subset, CD4+ or CD8+ T cells, or bulk PBMC T cells (not recorded which). The receptors derive from a man aged 18 to 30 in good health.

The chain is built from TRBV10-2 and TRBJ2-3; TCRdb designates TRBD1, a call that cannot be tested without DNA. The germline gives CDR1 WSHSY, CDR2 SAAADI. CDR3 length: 12 residues. CDR3: CATGQSPDTQYF.

This chain links TRBV6-5 with TRBJ1-2; the TCRdb D gene call, TRBD1, has no DNA to confirm it. The CDR3 covers 17 residues. Per germline, CDR1 MNHEY and CDR2 SVGAGI. CDR3 sequence reads: CASSYNPGGTQIYGYTF.

This chain joins TRBV27 and TRBJ2-3; TCRdb reports TRBD2, a call that lacks DNA to check it against. The CDR3 consists of 14 residues. Germline lookup yields CDR1 MNHEY and CDR2 SMNVEV (reference sequence). The CDR3 loop reads CASRTSGSADTQYF.

The chain uses TRBV20-1 and TRBJ2-1. Germline CDR1 is DFQATT and CDR2 is SNEGSKA (reference sequence). The CDR3 covers 14 residues. This CDR3 is CSARTSSSYNEQFF.

J is TRBJ2-7 and V is TRBV5-5; TCRdb's D call of TRBD1 is untestable without DNA. Germline assignment: CDR1 SGHKS and CDR2 YYEKEE (reference sequence). The CDR3 is 16 amino acids. CDR3 loop: CASSLYGTDPSYEQYF.

The chain is built from TRBV27 and TRBJ2-2; without DNA, the TCRdb call of TRBD2 cannot be checked. This CDR3 comprises 17 residues. Germline CDR1 reads MNHEY; CDR2 reads SMNVEV (reference sequence). This CDR3 reads CASSLWFSGSNTGELFF.

The V gene is TRBV5-1, the J gene TRBJ1-6. CDR3 length equals 14 residues. The germline CDR1 and CDR2 sequences are SGHRS and YFSETQ. This chain's CDR3 is CASSFAEGSSPLHF.

This chain uses TRBV18 with TRBJ2-3; without DNA, the TCRdb call of TRBD1 cannot be checked. The CDR3 runs to 16 residues. CDR1 and CDR2 (germline): KGHSH, LQKENI. CDR3 loop: CASSPGTPSTTDTQYF.

The chain links TRBV4-2 to TRBJ2-1; TCRdb's D call of TRBD1 is untestable without DNA. In germline, CDR1 is LGHNA, CDR2 YNFKEQ. The CDR3 spans 13 residues. CDR3 sequence reads: CASSPTVLDEQFF.